Reported below is one T cell receptor (beta chain). Data came from immunoSEQ multiplex PCR; TCRdb stores just in-frame clones and leaves some out. The table lists 150,000 or so clones, approximately 90% of them singletons. V lost 3 bases to trimming and J lost 4 bases; unmatched junction nucleotides: 5. Per the germline V gene, CDR1 is SGHAT and CDR2 is FQDESV (reference sequence). The CDR3 has 14 residues. The data originate from a study of blood T cell repertoires in COVID-19. About the study: The United States, Italy and Spain were the sources of the acute and convalescent COVID-19 samples.

The origin of this receptor is a human donor in a cohort sampled during active COVID-19. This rearrangement joins TRBV11-1 to TRBJ2-5; 7 bases fit TRBD1. Input material: peripheral blood. The chain's CDR3 is CASSFRQGGETQYF. The CDR3 nucleotides read TGTGCCAGCAGCTTCCGACAGGGCGGAGAGACCCAGTACTTC.